The 27 T cell receptor beta chains below were found in one sample sequenced in a study of blood T cells in healthy people across ages. Alongside a J-beta primer mix, a sample-barcoded 5' primer served in a second PCR lasting 7 to 11 cycles. TCRdb re-derived calls from the 5' RACE reads in MiXCR, one entry per CDR3 protein. The sample lists about 640,000 distinct CDR3 sequences, under 70% occurring once. Material for sequencing was blood. The source of these receptors is a man in his sixties in good health.

The CDR3 loop reads CATSDTGTGGEKLFF. In DNA form, the CDR3 reads TGTGCCACCAGTGACACCGGGACAGGGGGTGAAAAACTGTTTTTT. V gene TRBV24-1 combines with J gene TRBJ1-4; 11 bases map to TRBD1. The V segment lost 4 bases and the J segment 7 bases; nucleotides outside the gene matches: 4. Germline values: CDR1 KGHDR, CDR2 SFDVKD. The CDR3 extends over 15 amino acids.

V is TRBV18 and J is TRBJ1-1; 8 bases are shared with TRBD1. Looked up from germline, CDR1 is KGHSH and CDR2 is LQKENI. The CDR3 sequence is 16 residues long. The ends lost 1 base at V and 3 bases at J; junction bases unmatched: 7. The CDR3 DNA reads TGTGCCAGCTCACCACGGACGACAGGGGTGGACACTGAAGCTTTCTTT. Encoded protein: CASSPRTTGVDTEAFF. The variable domain in full, completed from reference TRBV18 and TRBJ1-1, reads NAGVMQNPRHLVRRRGQEARLRCSPMKGHSHVYWYRQLPEEGLKFMVYLQKENIIDESGMPKERFSAEFPKEGPSILRIQQVVRGDSAAYFCASSPRTTGVDTEAFFGQGTRLTVV.

The CDR3 DNA reads as TGTGCCAGCGGGATGCGGCGGGGAGTAAGCACAGATACGCAGTATTTT. Translating gives CASGMRRGVSTDTQYF. The chain combines TRBV6-5 with TRBJ2-3, with a possible D match to TRBD2 (6 bases). Looked up from germline, CDR1 is MNHEY and CDR2 is SVGAGI. V was pared by 8 bases and J by 0 bases, with 18 bases between. The CDR3 is 16 residues long.

V is TRBV5-1 and J is TRBJ2-6; D is ambiguous. CDR1 and CDR2 (germline): SGHRS, YFSETQ. This CDR3 comprises 14 residues. V was trimmed by 7 bases and J by 12 bases, leaving 20 bases between them. The CDR3 region is CASRSRLGSSVLTF. The CDR3 DNA is TGCGCCAGCCGGTCGAGGCTTGGGTCCAGCGTCCTGACTTTC.

The chain uses TRBV6-5 and TRBJ1-2, with unresolved D. This CDR3 region has 14 residues. Between the trimmed V and J ends, which lost 2 bases and 8 bases, there was a span of 15 bases. The V gene's germline CDR1 is MNHEY and CDR2 SVGAGI. CDR3 nucleotides: TGTGCCAGCAGTTACGGGAGACTGCCCGGGGGCTACACCTTC. It yields the protein CASSYGRLPGGYTF.

This clonotype occurred a few times. V and J are TRBV5-5 and TRBJ1-1, with a weak D call TRBD1 (5 bases). The CDR3 has 14 residues. Germline CDR1 reads SGHKS; CDR2 reads YYEKEE (reference sequence). Trimming shortened V by 5 bases and J by 4 bases, and 15 bases separated the two germline ends. DNA of the CDR3: TGTGCCAGCAGGGGTACACCTAGGGGCACTGAAGCTTTCTTT. It encodes CASRGTPRGTEAFF.

The J gene is TRBJ1-1, the V gene TRBV7-2; D possibly corresponds to TRBD1 (5 bases). Germline values: CDR1 SGHTA, CDR2 FQGNSA. The V and J ends lost 5 bases and 1 base respectively, with 8 bases between them. The CDR3 runs 13 residues. The CDR3 loop is CASSVTENTEAFF. The CDR3 DNA follows: TGTGCCAGCAGCGTGACAGAGAACACTGAAGCTTTCTTT.

The chain joins TRBV9 to TRBJ2-2; D is unresolved. The germline V and J ends were trimmed by 6 bases and 0 bases, with 6 bases remaining between them. The CDR3 runs to 13 residues. Germline V gives CDR1 SGDLS, CDR2 YYNGEE. The CDR3 coding sequence is TGTGCCAGCAACAAAGCGAACACCGGGGAGCTGTTTTTT. Encoded protein: CASNKANTGELFF.

There are many counts of this clonotype. V is TRBV9 and J is TRBJ1-6; no reliable D call. Germline CDR1 SGDLS, CDR2 YYNGEE. This CDR3 has 15 residues. The germline V and J ends were trimmed by 2 bases and 4 bases, with 10 bases remaining between them. The CDR3 bases are TGTGCCAGCAGCGTCGGACGGCCGTATAATTCACCCCTCCACTTT. This gives the protein CASSVGRPYNSPLHF.

J is TRBJ2-5 and V is TRBV11-2, with D perhaps matching TRBD2 (6 bases). Trimming took 1 base from V and 5 from J, leaving 14 bases between them. CDR1 is SGHAT, CDR2 FQNNGV, per germline. The CDR3 totals 15 residues. CDR3 region: CASSLVGRGMETQYF. The CDR3 coding sequence is TGTGCCAGCAGCTTAGTAGGACGGGGGATGGAGACCCAGTACTTC.

V usage is TRBV6-2 or TRBV6-3 and J usage is TRBJ2-1; 7 bases fit TRBD1. CDR1 and CDR2 (germline): MNHEY, SVGEGT. V shed 2 bases and J 5 bases; nucleotides not matched to a gene: 6. This CDR3 has 15 residues. CDR3 protein: CASSYRGLSNNEQFF. CDR3 nucleotide sequence: TGTGCCAGCAGTTACAGGGGGCTATCAAACAATGAGCAGTTCTTC.

The chain couples TRBV7-9 to TRBJ2-1; D unclear. The ends were cut back, 1 base at V and 2 bases at J, with 12 bases in the middle. Germline CDR1 reads SEHNR; CDR2 reads FQNEAQ (reference sequence). The CDR3 contains 16 residues. DNA for the CDR3: TGTGCCAGCAGCTTAGGGGTTGGTAGAACCTACAATGAGCAGTTCTTC. It yields the protein CASSLGVGRTYNEQFF.

The chain is built from TRBV7-9 and TRBJ2-1; D gene unclear. Per the germline V gene, CDR1 is SEHNR and CDR2 is FQNEAQ (reference sequence). The V gene lost 5 bases and the J gene lost 15 bases, with 8 bases spanning the gap. CDR3 length: 9 residues. As DNA, the CDR3 is TGTGCCAGCAGCCAACCTGGGTTCTTC. Protein sequence: CASSQPGFF.

The V call is TRBV3-1, the J call TRBJ1-1, with a tentative D call TRBD1 (5 bases). V dropped 3 bases and J dropped 6 bases, with 11 bases sitting between them. The CDR3 contains 13 residues. Germline V CDR1 and CDR2: LGHDT, YNNKEL (reference sequence). CDR3 nucleotide sequence: TGTGCCAGCAGCCAGGGCAGGGCGGCTGAAGCTTTCTTT. It is translated as CASSQGRAAEAFF.

J is TRBJ1-2 and V is TRBV20-1; 8 bases fit TRBD1. CDR3 length: 14 residues. V was clipped by 1 base and J by 7 bases; unmatched bases: 8. The germline CDR1 and CDR2 sequences are DFQATT and SNEGSKA (reference sequence). The CDR3 region has the DNA TGCAGTGCTAGAGCCATGACAGGGGCAAGTGGCTACACCTTC. Residues: CSARAMTGASGYTF.

The chain has TRBV5-1 and TRBJ2-1; no definite D call. The germline CDR1 and CDR2 sequences are SGHRS and YFSETQ. V was cut by 1 base and J by 12 bases, with 17 bases left in between. This CDR3 has 14 residues. This CDR3 reads CASSLMGIYDGQFF. The CDR3 region has the DNA TGCGCCAGCAGCTTGATGGGGATTTACGATGGGCAGTTCTTC.

This clonotype came up many times. The V gene is TRBV7-6, the J gene TRBJ2-1; possibly TRBD2 for D (5 bases). The V gene's germline CDR1 is SGHVS and CDR2 FNYEAQ. The CDR3 has 15 amino acids. V was trimmed by 1 base and J by 4 bases, leaving 11 bases between them. The CDR3 DNA is TGTGCCAGCAGCTTAGGGCCTCCGGGGTACAATGAGCAGTTCTTC. Protein sequence: CASSLGPPGYNEQFF.

V usage is TRBV6-1 and J usage is TRBJ2-5; D perhaps matches TRBD1 (6 bases). Trimming removed 1 base at V and 11 bases at J, with 23 bases between. Per the germline V gene, CDR1 is MNHNS and CDR2 is SASEGT. This CDR3 is 16 amino acids long. The CDR3 spells CASSEGGQGDLTEQYF. The CDR3 DNA sequence: TGTGCCAGCAGTGAAGGGGGACAAGGGGATCTTACGGAGCAGTACTTC.

The chain uses TRBV20-1 and TRBJ1-2; 8 bases fit TRBD1. V lost 6 bases, J lost 6 bases, and 6 bases stayed unmatched. The CDR3 consists of 12 residues. Germline V gene lookup returns CDR1 DFQATT and CDR2 SNEGSKA (reference sequence). CDR3 coding DNA: TGCAGTGCCGGACAGGGCAATGATGGCTACACCTTC. It encodes CSAGQGNDGYTF.

The V and J genes are TRBV5-1 and TRBJ2-1; 9 positions match TRBD1. The ends lost 4 bases at V and 8 bases at J; junction bases unmatched: 7. Germline V gene sequence: CDR1 SGHRS, CDR2 YFSETQ. This CDR3 has 14 amino acids. The CDR3 sequence: CASSPGQGLDEQFF. The CDR3 coding sequence is TGCGCCAGCAGCCCGGGACAGGGCTTGGATGAGCAGTTCTTC.

The chain links TRBV9 to TRBJ2-1; D gene unclear. The CDR3 contains 16 residues. Trimming took 0 bases from V and 8 from J, leaving 18 bases between them. Germline values: CDR1 SGDLS, CDR2 YYNGEE. The CDR3: CASSVVPSTLADEQFF. In nucleotides, the CDR3 is TGTGCCAGCAGCGTAGTTCCTTCTACATTGGCGGATGAGCAGTTCTTC.

This chain links TRBV14 with TRBJ2-1; 8 positions match TRBD2. Trimming took 2 bases from V and 6 from J; bases not matched to a gene: 9. Germline V gene sequence: CDR1 SGHDN, CDR2 FVKESK. CDR3 size: 16 residues. CDR3 loop: CASSQYSGTSPNEQFF. CDR3 coding DNA: TGTGCCAGCAGCCAATATTCCGGGACTAGTCCCAATGAGCAGTTCTTC.

V and J are TRBV10-3 and TRBJ1-1; TRBD1 matches 7 bases. With V trimmed by 6 bases and J by 1 base, 2 bases remained unmatched. Per germline, CDR1 ENHRY and CDR2 SYGVKD. CDR3 length: 13 amino acids. CDR3: CAIRQGSNTEAFF. For the CDR3, the DNA is TGTGCCATCAGACAGGGGTCGAACACTGAAGCTTTCTTT.

The chain employs TRBV9 and TRBJ2-5; 11 bases are shared with TRBD2. The CDR3 contains 17 residues. CDR1 and CDR2 from the germline V gene are SGDLS and YYNGEE. Trimming removed 4 bases from V and 5 bases from J; junction bases left unmatched: 13. The CDR3 region has the DNA TGTGCCAGCAGCTATAGCGGGGGGGCACCTAATCGGGAGACCCAGTACTTC. Encoded protein: CASSYSGGAPNRETQYF.

This clonotype has only a few counts. Written as DNA, the CDR3 is TGTGCCAGCAGTTTAAACAGACACGAAAAACTGTTTTTT. Encoded protein: CASSLNRHEKLFF. The rearrangement links TRBV28 to TRBJ1-4, with D hard to call. This CDR3 region has 13 residues. With 2 bases removed from V and 8 bases from J, the gap between germline ends came to 9 bases. CDR1 is MDHEN and CDR2 is SYDVKM in the germline V gene.

V usage is TRBV24-1 and J usage is TRBJ2-5; 7 bases match TRBD1. Per the germline V gene, CDR1 is KGHDR and CDR2 is SFDVKD. V lost 4 bases and J lost 7; bases outside the gene matches: 8. The CDR3 is made up of 14 amino acids. CDR3 amino acids: CATSDPGQWGTQYF. The CDR3 DNA reads TGTGCCACCAGTGACCCGGGACAGTGGGGGACCCAGTACTTC.

This chain joins TRBV25-1 and TRBJ2-5; D may be TRBD1 (5 bases). CDR1 is MGHDK, CDR2 SYGVNS, per germline. The germline V and J ends were trimmed by 1 base and 4 bases, with 7 bases remaining between them. The CDR3 has 13 residues. CDR3 amino acids: CASSESRAETQYF. The CDR3 nucleotides read TGTGCCAGCAGTGAATCCAGGGCAGAGACCCAGTACTTC.